This TCR beta chain was captured by sequencing in a study of shared clonotypes between healthy human individuals. Notes on this clone: Its antigen remains unidentified.

TCRdb keeps only in-frame clones here, not all; method: immunoSEQ multiplex PCR. Here the sample spans around 500,000 clones, less than 80% being singletons. The CDR3 extends over 17 amino acids. CDR1 MDHEN and CDR2 SYDVKM come from the germline V gene. Trimming took 3 bases from V and 3 from J; bases not matched to a gene: 10. Whole-study findings and limits: The study sampled only blood, and tissue repertoires likely differ. Represented diversity, genetic and exposure-history alike, was limited by few donors.

This chain links TRBV28 with TRBJ2-2; 7 nucleotides agree with TRBD1. Sequences were obtained from PBMCs. The TCR comes from a woman between 35 and 50 years old in good health. Some clones in this sample may be carry-over from other donors' samples. The CDR3 is CASSFPTGIGYTGELFF. CDR3 in DNA: TGTGCCAGCAGTTTCCCGACAGGGATCGGCTACACCGGGGAGCTGTTTTTT.